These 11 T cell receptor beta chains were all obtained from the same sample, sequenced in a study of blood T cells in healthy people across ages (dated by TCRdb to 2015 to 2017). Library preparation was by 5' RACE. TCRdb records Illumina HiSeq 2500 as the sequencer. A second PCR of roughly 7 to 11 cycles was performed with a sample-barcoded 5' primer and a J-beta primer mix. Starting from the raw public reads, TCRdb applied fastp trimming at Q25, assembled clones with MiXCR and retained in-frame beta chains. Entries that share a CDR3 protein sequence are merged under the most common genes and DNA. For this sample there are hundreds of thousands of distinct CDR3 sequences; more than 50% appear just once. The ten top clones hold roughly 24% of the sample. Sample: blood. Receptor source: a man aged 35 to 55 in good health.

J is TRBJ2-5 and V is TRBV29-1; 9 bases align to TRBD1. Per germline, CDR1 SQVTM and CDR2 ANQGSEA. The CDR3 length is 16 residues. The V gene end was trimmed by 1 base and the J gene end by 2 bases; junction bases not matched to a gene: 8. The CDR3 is CSVEGDREGWQETQYF. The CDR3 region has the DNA TGCAGCGTTGAAGGGGACAGGGAAGGATGGCAAGAGACCCAGTACTTC.

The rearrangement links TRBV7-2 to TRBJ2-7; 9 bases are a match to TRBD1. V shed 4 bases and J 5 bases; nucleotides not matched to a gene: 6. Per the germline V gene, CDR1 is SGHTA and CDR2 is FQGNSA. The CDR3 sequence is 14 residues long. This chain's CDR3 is CASSYPTGGDEQYF. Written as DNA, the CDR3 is TGTGCCAGCAGCTACCCAACAGGGGGCGACGAGCAGTACTTC. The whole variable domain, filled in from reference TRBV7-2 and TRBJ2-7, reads GAGVSQSPSNKVTEKGKDVELRCDPISGHTALYWYRQSLGQGLEFLIYFQGNSAPDKSGLPSDRFSAERTGGSVSTLTIQRTQQEDSAVYLCASSYPTGGDEQYFGPGTRLTVT.

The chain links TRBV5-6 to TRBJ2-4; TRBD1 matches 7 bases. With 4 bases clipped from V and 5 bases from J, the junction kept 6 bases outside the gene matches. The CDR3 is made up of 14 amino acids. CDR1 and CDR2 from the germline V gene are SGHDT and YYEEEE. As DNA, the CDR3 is TGTGCCAGCAGCCCTCCCGGGACAGAAAACATTCAGTACTTC. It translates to CASSPPGTENIQYF.

The CDR3 loop reads CASTLTANQPQHF. In DNA form, the CDR3 reads TGTGCCAGCACCCTGACAGCAAATCAGCCCCAGCATTTT. This chain connects TRBV7-9 to TRBJ1-5, with D maybe TRBD1 (5 bases). CDR3 length: 13 residues. The germline V gene encodes CDR1 SEHNR and CDR2 FQNEAQ (reference sequence). Between the trimmed V and J ends, which lost 7 bases and 4 bases, there was a span of 11 bases.

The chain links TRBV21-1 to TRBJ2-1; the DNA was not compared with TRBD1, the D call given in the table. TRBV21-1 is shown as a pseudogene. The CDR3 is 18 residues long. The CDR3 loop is CASSTFCRDRAFHNEQFF. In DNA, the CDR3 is TGTGCCAGCAGCACATTCTGCCGGGACAGGGCGTTTCACAATGAGCAGTTCTTC.

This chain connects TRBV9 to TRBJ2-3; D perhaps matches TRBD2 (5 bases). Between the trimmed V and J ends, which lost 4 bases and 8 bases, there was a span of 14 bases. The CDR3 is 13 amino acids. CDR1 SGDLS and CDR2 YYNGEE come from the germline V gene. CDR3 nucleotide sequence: TGTGCCAGCAGCCCCCGAGGAGAGGGTACGCAGTATTTT. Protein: CASSPRGEGTQYF.

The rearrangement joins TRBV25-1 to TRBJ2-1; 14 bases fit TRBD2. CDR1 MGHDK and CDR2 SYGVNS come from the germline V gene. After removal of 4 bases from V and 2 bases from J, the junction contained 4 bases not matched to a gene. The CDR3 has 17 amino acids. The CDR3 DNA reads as TGTGCCAGCAGTGGGACTAGCGGGAGGAATACCTACAATGAGCAGTTCTTC. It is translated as CASSGTSGRNTYNEQFF.

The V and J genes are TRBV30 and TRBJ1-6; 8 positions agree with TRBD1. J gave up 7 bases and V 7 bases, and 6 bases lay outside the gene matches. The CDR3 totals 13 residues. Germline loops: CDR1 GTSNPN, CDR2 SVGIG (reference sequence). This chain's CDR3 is CASSGQANSPLHF. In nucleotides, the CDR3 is TGTGCCTCCTCGGGACAGGCCAATTCACCCCTCCACTTT.

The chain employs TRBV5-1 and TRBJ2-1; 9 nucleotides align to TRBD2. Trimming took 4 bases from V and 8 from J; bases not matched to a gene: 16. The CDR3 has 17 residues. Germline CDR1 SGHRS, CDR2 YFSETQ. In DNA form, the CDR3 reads TGCGCCAGCAGCGGGCGAGAGGGCAGCGGGGGGATCGATGAGCAGTTCTTC. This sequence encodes CASSGREGSGGIDEQFF.

This CDR3 is CASSDGTGNQPQHF. The CDR3 DNA is TGTGCCAGCAGCGACGGGACAGGCAATCAGCCCCAGCATTTT. The chain has TRBV7-2 and TRBJ1-5, with 7 bases aligning to TRBD1. The CDR3 spans 14 residues. The V and J ends lost 5 bases and 2 bases, in that order; junction bases with no gene match: 3. Germline CDR1 is SGHTA and CDR2 is FQGNSA. Looking up the rest from reference TRBV7-2 and TRBJ1-5 gives the full variable domain: GAGVSQSPSNKVTEKGKDVELRCDPISGHTALYWYRQSLGQGLEFLIYFQGNSAPDKSGLPSDRFSAERTGGSVSTLTIQRTQQEDSAVYLCASSDGTGNQPQHFGDGTRLSIL.

DNA for the CDR3: TGTGCCAGCAGTTTCGGAGGGGAAGGACACGGGGAGCTGTTTTTT. This gives the protein CASSFGGEGHGELFF. The genes are TRBV27 and TRBJ2-2; a possible D gene is TRBD2 (6 bases). CDR3 length: 15 residues. CDR1 MNHEY and CDR2 SMNVEV come from the germline V gene (reference sequence). The ends were cut back, 3 bases at V and 7 bases at J, with 15 bases in the middle.